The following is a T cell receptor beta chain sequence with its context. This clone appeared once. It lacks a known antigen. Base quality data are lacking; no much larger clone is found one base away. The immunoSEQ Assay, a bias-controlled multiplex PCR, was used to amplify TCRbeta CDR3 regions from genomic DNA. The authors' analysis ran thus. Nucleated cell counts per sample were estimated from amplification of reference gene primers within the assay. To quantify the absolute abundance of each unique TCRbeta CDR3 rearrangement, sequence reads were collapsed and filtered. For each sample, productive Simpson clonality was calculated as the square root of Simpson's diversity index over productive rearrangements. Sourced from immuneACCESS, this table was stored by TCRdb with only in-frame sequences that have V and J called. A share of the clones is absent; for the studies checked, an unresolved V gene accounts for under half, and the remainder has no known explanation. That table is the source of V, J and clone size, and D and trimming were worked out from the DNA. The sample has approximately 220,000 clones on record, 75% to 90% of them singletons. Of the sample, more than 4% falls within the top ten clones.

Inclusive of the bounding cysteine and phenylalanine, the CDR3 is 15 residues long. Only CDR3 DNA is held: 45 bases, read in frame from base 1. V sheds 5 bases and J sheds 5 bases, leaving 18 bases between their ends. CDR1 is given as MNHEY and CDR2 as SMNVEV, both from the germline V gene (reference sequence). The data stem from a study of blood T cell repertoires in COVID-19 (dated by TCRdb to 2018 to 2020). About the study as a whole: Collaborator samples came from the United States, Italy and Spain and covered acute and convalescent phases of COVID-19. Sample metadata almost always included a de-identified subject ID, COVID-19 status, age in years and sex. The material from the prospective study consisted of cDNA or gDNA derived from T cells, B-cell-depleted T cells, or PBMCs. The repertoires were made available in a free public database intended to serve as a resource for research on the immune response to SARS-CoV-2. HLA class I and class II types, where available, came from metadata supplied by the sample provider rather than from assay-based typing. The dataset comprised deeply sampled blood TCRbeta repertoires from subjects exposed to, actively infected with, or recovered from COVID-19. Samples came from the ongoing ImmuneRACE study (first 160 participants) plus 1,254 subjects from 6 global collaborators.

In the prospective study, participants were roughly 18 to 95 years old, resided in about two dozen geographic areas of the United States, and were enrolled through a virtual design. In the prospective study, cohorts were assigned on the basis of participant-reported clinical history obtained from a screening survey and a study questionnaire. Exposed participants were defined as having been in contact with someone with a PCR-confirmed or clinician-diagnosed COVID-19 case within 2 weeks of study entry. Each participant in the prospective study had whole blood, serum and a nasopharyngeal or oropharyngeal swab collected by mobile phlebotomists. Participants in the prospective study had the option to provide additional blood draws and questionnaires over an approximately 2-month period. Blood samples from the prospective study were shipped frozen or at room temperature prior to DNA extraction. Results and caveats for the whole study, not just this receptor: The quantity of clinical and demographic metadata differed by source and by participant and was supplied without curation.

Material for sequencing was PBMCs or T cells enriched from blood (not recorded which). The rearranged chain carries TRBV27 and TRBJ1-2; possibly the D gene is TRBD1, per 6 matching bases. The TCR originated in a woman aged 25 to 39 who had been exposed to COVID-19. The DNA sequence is TGTGCCAGCAGTCCCACACCGGACAGTCTTTATGGCTACACCTTC. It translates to CASSPTPDSLYGYTF.